This TCR beta chain is from a study of CD8+CD57+ T cells in acquired aplastic anemia. Per germline, CDR1 KGHDR and CDR2 SFDVKD. Between the trimmed V and J ends, which lost 2 bases and 5 bases, there was a span of 17 bases. The CDR3 spans 16 residues. This clonotype was seen at least ten times. CDR3 and TCR beta VDJ profiling relied on genomic DNA as the template. MiXCR was run by TCRdb on the reads, yielding one entry per CDR3 protein. The sample shows over 150,000 distinct CDR3 sequences, roughly 48% of them seen only once. This rearrangement joins TRBV24-1 to TRBJ2-5; D tentatively fits TRBD1 or TRBD2 (5 bases each). This sequence originates from a human donor in good health. The sample consisted of sorted CD4+, CD8+, or CD8+CD57+ T cells (not recorded which) from PBMCs. The DNA for the CDR3 is TGTGCCACCAGTGATTCCGACGGGGCCGAGTTGGAGACCCAGTACTTC. The encoded protein is CATSDSDGAELETQYF.